These 19 T cell receptor beta chains were sequenced from one sample in a study of blood T cells in healthy people across ages. A second roughly 6 to 12 cycle PCR used barcoded and J-beta primers. TCRdb independently ran MiXCR on the 5' RACE reads; one entry per CDR3 protein. The data show 780,000 or so distinct CDR3 sequences, approximately 25% seen once. These same records also appear under a second study, on T cells of mothers and their children.

The specimen sequenced was blood. The receptors were gathered from a boy aged 10-17 years in good health.

In this sample, this clonotype turned up a few times. This chain links TRBV27 with TRBJ2-7; D may be TRBD1 (5 bases). The CDR3 spans 14 residues. With 4 bases removed from V and 1 base from J, the gap between germline ends came to 11 bases. Germline values: CDR1 MNHEY, CDR2 SMNVEV (reference sequence). The CDR3 loop reads CASSSIRVSYEQYF. The CDR3 bases are TGTGCCAGCAGTTCGATCAGGGTGTCCTACGAGCAGTACTTC.

For this clonotype: At one of its ends the junction is not consistent with the germline gene, which may arise from a read error. The chain is built from TRBV6-1 and TRBJ1-4; no firm D call. The CDR3 has 12 amino acids. Germline CDR1 reads MNHNS; CDR2 reads SASEGT. The CDR3 nucleotides are TGTGCCAGCAGTGAAGCGGGTGAAAACCTGTTTTTT. Its translation: CASSEAGENLFF.

This clonotype was seen repeatedly, ten times or more. The chain is built from TRBV5-1 and TRBJ2-5; no firm D call. Per the germline V gene, CDR1 is SGHRS and CDR2 is YFSETQ. This CDR3 spans 14 amino acids. V was pared by 2 bases and J by 1 base, with 9 bases between. CDR3 coding DNA: TGCGCCAGCAGCTTAGGGATACTCCAAGAGACCCAGTACTTC. Amino acids: CASSLGILQETQYF.

This clonotype was observed a few times. The chain combines TRBV28 with TRBJ2-5; possible D gene TRBD1, 6 bases. Judging by the DNA end, TRBJ2-1 fits better; the J call may be wrong. The CDR3 has 17 residues. Germline V gives CDR1 MDHEN, CDR2 SYDVKM. In DNA, the CDR3 is TGTGCCAGCAGTTCCGCCGTACGGGACATAGAAGGTCATGAGCAGTTCTTC. Amino acid sequence: CASSSAVRDIEGHEQFF.

The chain recombines TRBV10-3 with TRBJ2-5, with D maybe TRBD1 (6 bases). The CDR3 is 15 amino acids. Germline-derived CDR1 and CDR2 are ENHRY and SYGVKD. V lost 0 bases and J lost 2, with 10 bases in between. The CDR3 coding sequence is TGTGCCATCAGTGAGTCGTTCCAGGGGCAAGAGACCCAGTACTTC. It translates to CAISESFQGQETQYF.

The chain has TRBV11-2 and TRBJ1-2; the D is unclear. The ends were cut back, 5 bases at V and 6 bases at J, with 16 bases in the middle. CDR3 length: 14 amino acids. The germline V gene encodes CDR1 SGHAT and CDR2 FQNNGV. The CDR3 loop reads CASSPGRWGNGYTF. DNA of the CDR3: TGTGCCAGCAGCCCTGGGAGGTGGGGAAATGGCTACACCTTC.

In its sample, this clonotype was seen a few times. One end of the junction is discordant with germline, which a read error may explain. V usage is TRBV20-1 and J usage is TRBJ1-2, with TRBD1 matching over 9 bases. This CDR3 has 11 residues. The germline gives CDR1 DFQATT, CDR2 SNEGSKA (reference sequence). The CDR3 nucleotides are TGCAGTGCTGGATTAACTCTGGGACAGGGTTTC. Residues: CSAGLTLGQGF.

This clonotype came up a few times. The chain combines TRBV29-1 with TRBJ2-5, with TRBD1 identical over 7 bases. The DNA end is more similar to TRBJ2-7, so the J call may be wrong. Germline V lookup: CDR1 SQVTM, CDR2 ANQGSEA. This CDR3 region has 16 residues. Here the CDR3 reads CSVEDHGQASPYEQYF. The CDR3 region has the DNA TGCAGCGTTGAAGATCACGGACAGGCCAGCCCCTACGAGCAGTACTTC.

This chain uses TRBV20-1 with TRBJ2-7; D remains unclear. This CDR3 is built from 14 residues. Germline V gives CDR1 DFQATT, CDR2 SNEGSKA (reference sequence). Trimming took off 2 bases at V and 2 bases at J, with 13 bases between the two ends. The CDR3 nucleotides are TGCAGTGCTAGACGACTGCGCGGTACCTACGAGCAGTACTTC. This encodes CSARRLRGTYEQYF.

V and J are TRBV28 and TRBJ2-5, with D unresolved. This CDR3 is 12 amino acids long. From germline, CDR1 is MDHEN and CDR2 SYDVKM. Trimming took 3 bases from V and 7 from J, leaving 9 bases between them. CDR3 protein: CASSFRLGTQYF. The DNA of the CDR3 is TGTGCCAGCAGTTTTAGGCTGGGGACCCAGTACTTC.

This clonotype was detected a few times. This chain links TRBV6-1 with TRBJ2-7, with D perhaps matching TRBD1 or TRBD2 (6 bases each). Trimming left V 7 bases short and J 2 bases short, with 21 bases between. The length of the CDR3 is 16 residues. Germline lookup yields CDR1 MNHNS and CDR2 SASEGT. The CDR3 sequence: CASTPKERGRTYEQYF. CDR3 coding DNA: TGTGCCAGCACTCCCAAGGAACGGGGGCGGACCTACGAGCAGTACTTC.

The rearrangement joins TRBV14 to TRBJ2-7; 9 bases match TRBD2. CDR3 length equals 16 residues. Trimming removed 1 base from V and 2 bases from J; junction bases left unmatched: 6. Germline V gives CDR1 SGHDN, CDR2 FVKESK. The CDR3 DNA sequence: TGTGCCAGCAGCCAAGGGCATGCGGGAGGGCCCTACGAGCAGTACTTC. As protein: CASSQGHAGGPYEQYF.

This clonotype was seen more than once but under ten times. V gene TRBV24-1 combines with J gene TRBJ2-3; TRBD1 matches 7 bases. Germline CDR1 and CDR2: KGHDR and SFDVKD. V shed 4 bases, J shed 2 bases, and the junction held 11 bases outside the gene matches. This CDR3 contains 17 residues. CDR3: CATSDLDRARDTDTQYF. The DNA for the CDR3 is TGTGCCACCAGTGACCTTGACAGGGCGAGGGACACAGATACGCAGTATTTT.

The sample holds a few counts of this clonotype. This rearrangement joins TRBV5-1 to TRBJ1-1; TRBD1 aligns across 11 bases. V trimming: 4 bases; J trimming: 5 bases; junction bases outside the gene matches: 7. The CDR3 consists of 15 residues. Germline assignment: CDR1 SGHRS and CDR2 YFSETQ. CDR3 residues: CASSHGQGAWTEAFF. The CDR3 nucleotides are TGCGCCAGCAGCCACGGACAGGGGGCTTGGACTGAAGCTTTCTTT.

The V and J genes are TRBV7-6 and TRBJ2-1, with D perhaps matching TRBD1 or TRBD2 (5 bases each). CDR3 size: 20 residues. V gave up 5 bases and J gave up 5 bases, with 31 bases separating them. Germline V gene sequence: CDR1 SGHVS, CDR2 FNYEAQ. The CDR3, as DNA: TGTGCCAGCAGCCCCCGGGTGGCTGGCAGGGTAGGAATGCGGGACAATGAGCAGTTCTTC. This sequence encodes CASSPRVAGRVGMRDNEQFF.

V gene TRBV20-1 combines with J gene TRBJ2-1; TRBD2 matches at 10 bases. The last part of the DNA fits TRBJ2-5 better; the J call may be wrong. The CDR3 is 18 residues long. CDR1 and CDR2 (germline): DFQATT, SNEGSKA (reference sequence). Here the CDR3 reads CSARRRSGRALRYETQYF. The CDR3 DNA is TGCAGTGCTAGAAGGCGAAGCGGGAGGGCCCTCAGATATGAGACCCAGTACTTC.

The chain links TRBV12-3 or TRBV12-4 to TRBJ2-3; 11 nucleotides line up with TRBD1. The CDR3 is made up of 16 amino acids. V shed 4 bases, J shed 5 bases, and the junction held 8 bases outside the gene matches. The chain's CDR3 is CASSSSRTGGEDTQYF. The CDR3 bases are TGTGCCAGCAGTTCCTCCCGGACAGGGGGCGAAGATACGCAGTATTTT.

In its sample, this clonotype was seen a few times. V gene TRBV7-2 combines with J gene TRBJ2-3; TRBD1 aligns across 8 bases. Trimming took 6 bases from V and 6 from J; bases not matched to a gene: 5. Germline CDR1 and CDR2: SGHTA and FQGNSA. The CDR3 totals 13 residues. This chain's CDR3 is CASRRQGADTQYF. In nucleotides, the CDR3 is TGTGCCAGCAGGCGTCAGGGGGCGGATACGCAGTATTTT. The complete variable domain, with remaining parts taken from reference TRBV7-2 and TRBJ2-3, reads GAGVSQSPSNKVTEKGKDVELRCDPISGHTALYWYRQSLGQGLEFLIYFQGNSAPDKSGLPSDRFSAERTGGSVSTLTIQRTQQEDSAVYLCASRRQGADTQYFGPGTRLTVL.

This clonotype was seen many times. The gene calls are TRBV7-2 and TRBJ2-7; D might be TRBD1 or TRBD2, each matching 5 bases. The CDR3 is 14 residues long. Germline lookup yields CDR1 SGHTA and CDR2 FQGNSA. With 5 bases removed from V and 2 bases from J, the gap between germline ends came to 13 bases. CDR3 sequence reads: CASSTGTPPYEQYF. The CDR3 coding sequence is TGTGCCAGCAGCACCGGGACGCCCCCCTACGAGCAGTACTTC.